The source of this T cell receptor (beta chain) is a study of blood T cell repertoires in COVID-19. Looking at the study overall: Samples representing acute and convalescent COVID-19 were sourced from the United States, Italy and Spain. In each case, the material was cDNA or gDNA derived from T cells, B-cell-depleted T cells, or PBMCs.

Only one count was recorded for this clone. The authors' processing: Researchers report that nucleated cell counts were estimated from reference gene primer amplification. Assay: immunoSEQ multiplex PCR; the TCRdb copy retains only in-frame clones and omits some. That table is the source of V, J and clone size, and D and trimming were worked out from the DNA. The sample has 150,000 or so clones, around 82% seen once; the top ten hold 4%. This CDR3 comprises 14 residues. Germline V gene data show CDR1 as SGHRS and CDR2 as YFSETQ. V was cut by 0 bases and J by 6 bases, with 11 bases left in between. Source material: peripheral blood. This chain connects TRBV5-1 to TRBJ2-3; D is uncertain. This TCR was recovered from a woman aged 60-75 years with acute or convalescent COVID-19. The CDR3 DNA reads TGCGCCAGCAGCTTGGCCCGAACGAGGGATACGCAGTATTTT. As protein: CASSLARTRDTQYF.